This record looks at one T cell receptor (beta chain) sequence and its context. Methods used by the authors: Cell counts per sample came from amplifying reference gene primers. Generated by immunoSEQ multiplex PCR, the TCRdb table keeps only in-frame clones and is missing some. D and trimming come from the DNA, and the V and J calls and clone size come from that table. The sample has 310,000 or so clones, 70% to 90% seen once; the top ten hold over 6%. This entry comes from a study of blood T cell repertoires in COVID-19. Study context: COVID-19 samples collected from the United States, Italy and Spain covered acute and convalescent phases.

Participants were aged about 18 to 90 years, lived in 20 to 30 US areas, and enrolled virtually. Clinical history as reported by participants underpinned cohort assignment. V lost 2 bases, J lost 8 bases, and 4 bases stayed unmatched. The CDR3 runs 15 residues. Germline V gives CDR1 LGHDT, CDR2 YNNKEL (reference sequence). The rearrangement uses TRBV3-1 (or the pseudogene TRBV3-2) and TRBJ2-1; 12 positions match TRBD2. Specimen: PBMCs or T cells enriched from blood (not recorded which). This clonotype was sampled from a woman aged 40 to 50 who had recovered from COVID-19. In DNA form, the CDR3 reads TGTGCCAGCAGCCAATGGGGACTAGCGGGCTATGAGCAGTTCTTC. The encoded protein is CASSQWGLAGYEQFF.